This T cell receptor beta chain was documented in a study of OX40 agonist ivuxolimab in advanced cancers. As for the study in general: Patients were treated with intravenous ivuxolimab, dosed at 0.01 to 10 mg/kg and infused every 2 weeks. Patients enrolled in dose escalation were diagnosed with hepatocellular carcinoma, melanoma, renal cell or head and neck cancer.

The CDR3 is 18 amino acids. The germline CDR1 and CDR2 sequences are SNHLY and FYNNEI. V lost 6 bases and J lost 3; bases outside the gene matches: 12. This clone was counted only a few times. TCRdb's table, derived via immunoSEQ multiplex PCR, lists solely in-frame clones and lacks some. The table records roughly 60,000 clones, roughly 84% of them present only once. The chain links TRBV2 to TRBJ2-3, with 13 positions matching TRBD2. The sample in question was CD4+ or CD8+ T cells sorted from blood, obtained in a trial of the OX40 agonist ivuxolimab. This clonotype originated in an adult with an advanced solid tumor such as melanoma, head and neck, liver or kidney cancer. CDR3 region: CASRFTRLAGGLTDTQYF. CDR3 bases: TGTGCCAGCAGATTTACGAGACTAGCGGGAGGTTTGACAGATACGCAGTATTTT. Using reference TRBV2 and TRBJ2-3 for the parts outside the CDR3, the full variable domain is EPEVTQTPSHQVTQMGQEVILRCVPISNHLYFYWYRQILGQKVEFLVSFYNNEISEKSEIFDDQFSVERPDGSNFTLKIRSTKLEDSAMYFCASRFTRLAGGLTDTQYFGPGTRLTVL.